These T cell receptor beta chains were read from a single sample in a study of shared clonotypes between healthy human individuals. Clones were read by immunoSEQ multiplex PCR, and TCRdb kept only the in-frame ones, dropping some. Of about 550,000 clones listed, about 95% are singletons. The sample consisted of naive CD8+ T cells sorted from blood. The receptors come from a woman aged 25-40 years in good health. The CDR3 runs from the conserved cysteine through the conserved F or W. Each record gives: CDR3 length, V gene, clone size, J gene, D gene, CDR3 DNA, CDR3 protein. A D gene is named only where the DNA matches it firmly. Not all rows give a size; the values are once, few, many and, for expanded clones, a class.

17,TRBV10-3,.,TRBJ1-5,.,TGTGCCATCAGTGATCGGGCAGGCCCCGATAGCAATCAGCCCCAGCATTTT,CAISDRAGPDSNQPQHF
16,TRBV4-1,once,TRBJ1-3,.,TGCGCCAGCAGCCAAAGGGGCAGTCTCTCTGGAAACACCATATATTTT,CASSQRGSLSGNTIYF
13,TRBV7-8,.,TRBJ2-1,.,TGTGCCAGCAGCTTAGTAGGCCACAATGAGCAGTTCTTC,CASSLVGHNEQFF
17,TRBV4-1,.,TRBJ2-5,.,TGCGCCAGCAGCCAAGAATTGGGGCCCCCAAGTGGGGAGACCCAGTACTTC,CASSQELGPPSGETQYF
12,TRBV6-5,.,TRBJ2-5,.,TGTGCCAGCAGTTCCGGGCCCTGGGAGCAGTACTTC,CASSSGPWEQYF
15,TRBV27,.,TRBJ1-6,.,TGTGCCAGCAGTCCTCGGGGATTGTCGGGCTCACCCCTCCACTTT,CASSPRGLSGSPLHF
13,TRBV27,.,TRBJ2-2,.,TGTGCCAGCAGTGGGGGGTTGTCCGGGGAGCTGTTTTTT,CASSGGLSGELFF
14,TRBV4-1,.,TRBJ2-7,TRBD2,TGCGCCAGCAGCCGGCTAGCGGGACTGCCCGAGCAGTACTTC,CASSRLAGLPEQYF
15,TRBV6-5,.,TRBJ2-6,.,TGTGCCAGCAGACAGGGTTTAGCTGGGGCCAACGTCCTGACTTTC,CASRQGLAGANVLTF
16,TRBV28,.,TRBJ1-1,TRBD1,TGTGCGCATATCAAGGGCCAGGGGGGAGGGAACACTGAAGCTTTCTTT,CAHIKGQGGGNTEAFF